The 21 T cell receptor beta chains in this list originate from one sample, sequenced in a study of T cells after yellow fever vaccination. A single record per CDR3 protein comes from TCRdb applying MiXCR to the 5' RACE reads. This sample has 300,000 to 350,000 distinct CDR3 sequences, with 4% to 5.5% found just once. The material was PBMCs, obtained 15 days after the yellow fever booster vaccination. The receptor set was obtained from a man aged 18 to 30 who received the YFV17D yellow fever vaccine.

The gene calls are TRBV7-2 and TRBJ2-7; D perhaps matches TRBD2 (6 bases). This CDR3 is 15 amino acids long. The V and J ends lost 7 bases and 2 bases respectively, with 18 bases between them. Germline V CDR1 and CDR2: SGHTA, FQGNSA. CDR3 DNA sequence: TGTGCCAGCACCCCAATGGGTGTAGCGGCCTACGAGCAGTACTTC. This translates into CASTPMGVAAYEQYF.

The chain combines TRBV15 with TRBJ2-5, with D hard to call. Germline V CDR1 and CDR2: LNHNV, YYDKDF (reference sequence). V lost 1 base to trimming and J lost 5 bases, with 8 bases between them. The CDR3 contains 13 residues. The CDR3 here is CATSRGVGETQYF. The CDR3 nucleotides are TGTGCCACCAGCAGAGGGGTTGGGGAGACCCAGTACTTC.

The CDR3 coding sequence is TGTGCCAGCACCCCTTTGGGACAGAACTATGGCTACACCTTC. Translated: CASTPLGQNYGYTF. The chain joins TRBV7-2 to TRBJ1-2, with 7 nucleotides matching TRBD1. CDR3 size: 14 residues. J lost 2 bases, V lost 7 bases, and 7 bases had no gene match. Germline V gene lookup returns CDR1 SGHTA and CDR2 FQGNSA. The variable domain in full, with the rest retrieved from reference TRBV7-2 and TRBJ1-2, is GAGVSQSPSNKVTEKGKDVELRCDPISGHTALYWYRQSLGQGLEFLIYFQGNSAPDKSGLPSDRFSAERTGGSVSTLTIQRTQQEDSAVYLCASTPLGQNYGYTFGSGTRLTVV.

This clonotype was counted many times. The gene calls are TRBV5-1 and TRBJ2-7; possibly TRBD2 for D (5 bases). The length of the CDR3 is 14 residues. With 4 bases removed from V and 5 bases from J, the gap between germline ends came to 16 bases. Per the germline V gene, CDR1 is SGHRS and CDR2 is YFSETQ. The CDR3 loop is CASSARQFGDEQYF. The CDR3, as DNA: TGCGCCAGCAGCGCACGGCAGTTCGGGGACGAGCAGTACTTC.

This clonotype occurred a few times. For the CDR3, the DNA is TGCAGTGCTCTACCGACAGGAGATAGCAATCAGCCCCAGCATTTT. Its protein product is CSALPTGDSNQPQHF. V usage is TRBV20-1 and J usage is TRBJ1-5; weak D call: TRBD1 (6 bases). The CDR3 covers 15 residues. The V end was cut by 5 bases, the J end by 0 bases, with 14 bases between. Germline V gene lookup returns CDR1 DFQATT and CDR2 SNEGSKA (reference sequence).

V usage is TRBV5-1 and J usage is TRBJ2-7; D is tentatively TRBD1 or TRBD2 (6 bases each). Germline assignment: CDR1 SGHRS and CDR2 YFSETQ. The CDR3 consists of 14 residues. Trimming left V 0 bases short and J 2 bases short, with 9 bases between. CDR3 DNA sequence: TGCGCCAGCAGCTTGGAGGGGGGCCCCTACGAGCAGTACTTC. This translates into CASSLEGGPYEQYF.

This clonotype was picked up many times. CDR3 bases: TGTGCCAGCAGCTTAGGGACAAACCAAGAGACCCAGTACTTC. Protein: CASSLGTNQETQYF. The gene calls are TRBV7-6 and TRBJ2-5; maybe TRBD1 (5 bases). This CDR3 has 14 amino acids. The V gene's germline CDR1 is SGHVS and CDR2 FNYEAQ. V lost 1 base, J lost 0 bases, and 6 bases lay in between.

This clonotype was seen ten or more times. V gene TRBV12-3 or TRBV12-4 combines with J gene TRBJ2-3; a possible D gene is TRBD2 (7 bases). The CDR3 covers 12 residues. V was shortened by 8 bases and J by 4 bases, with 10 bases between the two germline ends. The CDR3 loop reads CASGGAPDTQYF. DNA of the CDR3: TGTGCCAGCGGGGGGGCCCCAGATACGCAGTATTTT.

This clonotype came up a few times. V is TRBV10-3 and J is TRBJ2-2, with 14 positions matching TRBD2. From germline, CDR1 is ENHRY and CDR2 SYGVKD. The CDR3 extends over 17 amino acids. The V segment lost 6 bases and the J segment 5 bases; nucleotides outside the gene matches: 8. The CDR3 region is CAISPRLAGGPTGELFF. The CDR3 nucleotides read TGTGCCATCAGCCCCAGACTAGCGGGGGGGCCGACCGGGGAGCTGTTTTTT.

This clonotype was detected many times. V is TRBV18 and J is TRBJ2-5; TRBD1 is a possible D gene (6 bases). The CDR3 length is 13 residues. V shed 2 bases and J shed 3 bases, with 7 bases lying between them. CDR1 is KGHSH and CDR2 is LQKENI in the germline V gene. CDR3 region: CASSPTGKETQYF. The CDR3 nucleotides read TGTGCCAGCTCACCAACAGGGAAAGAGACCCAGTACTTC.

CDR3 sequence (DNA): TGTGCCAGCAGCTTAAGCAGTTACAGGGGGCTAAGAAATGAGCAGTTCTTC. As protein: CASSLSSYRGLRNEQFF. This chain connects TRBV7-3 to TRBJ2-1; 9 positions agree with TRBD1. CDR3 length equals 17 residues. CDR1 is SGHTA, CDR2 FQGTGA, per germline. J was trimmed by 7 bases and V by 1 base; bases with no gene match: 11.

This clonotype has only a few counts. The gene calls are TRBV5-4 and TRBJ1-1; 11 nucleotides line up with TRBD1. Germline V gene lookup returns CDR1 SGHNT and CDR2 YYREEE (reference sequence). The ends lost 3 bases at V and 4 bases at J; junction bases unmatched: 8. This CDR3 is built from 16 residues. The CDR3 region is CASSYTGTGGVTEAFF. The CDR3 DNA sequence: TGTGCCAGCAGCTACACCGGGACAGGGGGGGTCACTGAAGCTTTCTTT.

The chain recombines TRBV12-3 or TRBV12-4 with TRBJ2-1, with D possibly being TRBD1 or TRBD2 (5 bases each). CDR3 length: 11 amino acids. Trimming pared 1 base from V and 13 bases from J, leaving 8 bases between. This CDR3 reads CASSLVRGQFF. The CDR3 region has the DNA TGTGCCAGCAGTTTAGTGAGGGGCCAGTTCTTC.

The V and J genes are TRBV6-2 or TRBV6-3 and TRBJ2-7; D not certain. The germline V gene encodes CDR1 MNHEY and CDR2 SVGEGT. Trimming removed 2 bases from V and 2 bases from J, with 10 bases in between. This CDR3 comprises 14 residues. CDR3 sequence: CASSYQDATYEQYV. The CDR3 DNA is TGTGCCAGCAGTTACCAGGACGCAACCTACGAGCAGTACGTC.

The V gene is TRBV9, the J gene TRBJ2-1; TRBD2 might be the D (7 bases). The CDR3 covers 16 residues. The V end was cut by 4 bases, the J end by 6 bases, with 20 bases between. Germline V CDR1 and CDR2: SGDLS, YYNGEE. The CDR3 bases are TGTGCCAGCAGCCCTTTAGGGGGGGATACCCTCAATGAGCAGTTCTTC. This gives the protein CASSPLGGDTLNEQFF. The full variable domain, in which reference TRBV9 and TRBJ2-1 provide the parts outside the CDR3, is DSGVTQTPKHLITATGQRVTLRCSPRSGDLSVYWYQQSLDQGLQFLIQYYNGEERAKGNILERFSAQQFPDLHSELNLSSLELGDSALYFCASSPLGGDTLNEQFFGPGTRLTVL.

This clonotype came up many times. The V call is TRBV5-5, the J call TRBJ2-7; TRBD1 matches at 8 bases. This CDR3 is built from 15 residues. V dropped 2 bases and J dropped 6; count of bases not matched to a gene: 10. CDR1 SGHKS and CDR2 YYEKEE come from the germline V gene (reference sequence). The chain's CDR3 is CASSLKQDRVVEQYF. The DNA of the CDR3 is TGTGCCAGCAGCTTAAAGCAGGACAGGGTGGTCGAGCAGTACTTC.

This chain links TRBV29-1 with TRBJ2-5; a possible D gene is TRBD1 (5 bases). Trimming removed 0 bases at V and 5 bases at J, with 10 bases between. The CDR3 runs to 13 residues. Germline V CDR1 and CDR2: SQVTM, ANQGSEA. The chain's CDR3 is CSVEEEAGETQYF. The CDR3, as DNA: TGCAGCGTTGAAGAAGAGGCAGGGGAGACCCAGTACTTC.

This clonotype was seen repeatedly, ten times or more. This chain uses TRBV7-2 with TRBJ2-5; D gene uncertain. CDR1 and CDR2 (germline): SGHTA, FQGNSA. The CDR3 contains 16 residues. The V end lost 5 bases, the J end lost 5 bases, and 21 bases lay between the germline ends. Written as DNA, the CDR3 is TGTGCCAGCAGCCCCAATTTAGACCGACTTGTCGAGACCCAGTACTTC. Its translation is CASSPNLDRLVETQYF.

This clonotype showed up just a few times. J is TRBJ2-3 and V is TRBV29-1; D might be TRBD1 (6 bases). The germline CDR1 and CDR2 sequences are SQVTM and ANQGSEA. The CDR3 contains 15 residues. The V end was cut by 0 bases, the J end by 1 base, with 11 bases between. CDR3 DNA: TGCAGCGTTGAAGAGGGAGCAGGGGGCACAGATACGCAGTATTTT. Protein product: CSVEEGAGGTDTQYF.

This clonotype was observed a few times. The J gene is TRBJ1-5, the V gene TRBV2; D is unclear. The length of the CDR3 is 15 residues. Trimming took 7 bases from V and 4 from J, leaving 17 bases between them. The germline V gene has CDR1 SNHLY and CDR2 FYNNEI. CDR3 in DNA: TGTGCCAGCAAGTTTCAGCCTGTTTCGAATCAGCCCCAGCATTTT. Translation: CASKFQPVSNQPQHF.

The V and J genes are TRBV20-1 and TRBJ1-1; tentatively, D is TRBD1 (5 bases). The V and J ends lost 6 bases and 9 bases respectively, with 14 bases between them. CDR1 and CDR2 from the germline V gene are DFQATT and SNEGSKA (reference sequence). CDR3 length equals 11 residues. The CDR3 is CSASRQSQAFF. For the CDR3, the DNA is TGCAGTGCCAGCAGACAGTCCCAAGCTTTCTTT.